This entry concerns a single T cell receptor beta chain. The CDR3 extends over 14 amino acids. Trimming removed 3 bases from V and 1 base from J, with 11 bases in between. In germline, CDR1 is SGDLS, CDR2 YYNGEE. This entry belongs to a study of technical replicates of blood from a handful of donors. The assay was immunoSEQ multiplex PCR, and TCRdb's table has in-frame clones only and misses some. Here the sample spans tens of thousands of clones, about 94% being singletons. The chain couples TRBV9 to TRBJ2-7, with D perhaps matching TRBD1 (6 bases). The TCR comes from a human donor in good health. Some clones in this sample may be carry-over from other donors' samples. The sample comprised PBMCs. CDR3 nucleotide sequence: TGTGCCAGCAGCGCCCTTGGACAGTCCTACGAGCAGTACTTC. It translates to CASSALGQSYEQYF.